The clone carrying this T cell receptor (beta chain) came up a few times. Time point of the sample: pre-sensitization, week 0. Treatment meaning: therapeutic diphenylcyclopropenone sensitization with weekly scalp DPC. TCRdb itself ran the RACE reads through MiXCR, one entry per CDR3 protein. Among 380,000 or so distinct CDR3 sequences, around 5.5% were seen once, and the ten largest hold about 8.2%. The CDR3 consists of 13 residues. The germline gives CDR1 SNHLY, CDR2 FYNNEI. Trimming shortened V by 2 bases and J by 6 bases, and 10 bases separated the two germline ends. The entry originates in a study of human T cells and chemical hapten exposure.

This clonotype was obtained from a woman in her late teens or twenties with alopecia areata. Some clones in this sample may be carry-over from other donors' samples. Sequenced material: whole blood, taken in connection with sensitization to the hapten diphenylcyclopropenone (DPC). This chain joins TRBV2 and TRBJ1-1; weak D call: TRBD1 (6 bases). CDR3 nucleotides: TGTGCCAGCAGTGAATTGGGGGGCCCTGAAGCTTTCTTT. This encodes CASSELGGPEAFF.